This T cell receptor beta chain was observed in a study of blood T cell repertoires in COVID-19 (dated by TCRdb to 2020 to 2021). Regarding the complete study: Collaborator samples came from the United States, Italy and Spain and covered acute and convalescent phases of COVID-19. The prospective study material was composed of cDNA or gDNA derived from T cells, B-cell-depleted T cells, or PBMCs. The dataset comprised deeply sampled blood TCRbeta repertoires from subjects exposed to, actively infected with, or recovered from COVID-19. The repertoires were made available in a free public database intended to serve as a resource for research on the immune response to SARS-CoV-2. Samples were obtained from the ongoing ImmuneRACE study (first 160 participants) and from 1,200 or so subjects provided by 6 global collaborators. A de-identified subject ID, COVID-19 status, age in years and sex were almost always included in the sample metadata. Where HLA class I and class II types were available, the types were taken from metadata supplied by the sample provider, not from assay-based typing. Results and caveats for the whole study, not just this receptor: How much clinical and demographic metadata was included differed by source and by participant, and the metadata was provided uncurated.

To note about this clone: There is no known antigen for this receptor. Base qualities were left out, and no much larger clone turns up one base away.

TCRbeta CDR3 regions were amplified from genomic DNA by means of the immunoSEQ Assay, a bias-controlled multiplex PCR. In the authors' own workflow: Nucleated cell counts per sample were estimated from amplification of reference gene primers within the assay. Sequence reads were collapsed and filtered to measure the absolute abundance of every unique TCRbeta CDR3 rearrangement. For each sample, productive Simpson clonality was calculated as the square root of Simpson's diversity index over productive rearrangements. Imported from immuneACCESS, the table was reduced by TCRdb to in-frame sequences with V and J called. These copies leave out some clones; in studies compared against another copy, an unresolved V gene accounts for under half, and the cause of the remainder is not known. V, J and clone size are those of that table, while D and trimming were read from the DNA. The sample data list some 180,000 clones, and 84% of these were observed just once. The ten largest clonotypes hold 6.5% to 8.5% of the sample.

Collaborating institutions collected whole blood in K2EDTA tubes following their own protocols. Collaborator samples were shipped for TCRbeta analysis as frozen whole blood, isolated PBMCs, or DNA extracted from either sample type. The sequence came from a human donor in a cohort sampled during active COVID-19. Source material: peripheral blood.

The CDR3 sequence is CASSRPGQGGYEQYF. The DNA is as follows: TGTGCCAGCAGTCGACCGGGACAGGGTGGCTACGAGCAGTACTTC. The chain is assembled from TRBV11-2 and TRBJ2-7; 9 bases in the junction line up with TRBD1. V trim: 6 bases; J trim: 3 bases; unmatched bases: 9. In the germline V gene, CDR1 corresponds to SGHAT and CDR2 to FQNNGV. Including the terminal cysteine and phenylalanine, the CDR3 comprises 15 residues. CDR3 DNA is the only sequence kept; it has 45 bases, read in frame from the first base.